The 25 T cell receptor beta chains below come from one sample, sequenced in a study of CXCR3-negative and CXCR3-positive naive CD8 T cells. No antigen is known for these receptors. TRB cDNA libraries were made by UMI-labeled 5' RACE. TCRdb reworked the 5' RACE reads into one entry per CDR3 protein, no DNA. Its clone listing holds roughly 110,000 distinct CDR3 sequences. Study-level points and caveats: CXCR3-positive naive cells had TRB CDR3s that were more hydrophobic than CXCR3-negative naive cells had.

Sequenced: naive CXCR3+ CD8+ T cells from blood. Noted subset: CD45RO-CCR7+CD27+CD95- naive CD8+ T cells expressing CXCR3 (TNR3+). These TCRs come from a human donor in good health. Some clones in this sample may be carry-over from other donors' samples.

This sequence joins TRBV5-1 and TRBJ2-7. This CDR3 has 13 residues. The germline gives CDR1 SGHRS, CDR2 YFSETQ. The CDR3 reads CASSLGPAHEQYF.

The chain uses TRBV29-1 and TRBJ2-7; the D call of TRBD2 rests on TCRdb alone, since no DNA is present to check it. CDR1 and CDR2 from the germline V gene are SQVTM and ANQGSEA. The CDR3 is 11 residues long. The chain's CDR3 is CSALQEYEQYF.

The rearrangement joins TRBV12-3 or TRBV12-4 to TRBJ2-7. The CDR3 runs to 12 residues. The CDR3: CASSITSYEQYF.

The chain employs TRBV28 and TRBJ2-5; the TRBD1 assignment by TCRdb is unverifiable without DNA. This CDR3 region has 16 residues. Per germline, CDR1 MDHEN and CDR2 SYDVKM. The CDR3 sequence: CASSSPGRRDKETQYF.

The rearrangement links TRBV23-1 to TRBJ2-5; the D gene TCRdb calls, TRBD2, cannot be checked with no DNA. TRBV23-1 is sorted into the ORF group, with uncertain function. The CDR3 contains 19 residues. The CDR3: CASSQFRFSGGLRQETQYF.

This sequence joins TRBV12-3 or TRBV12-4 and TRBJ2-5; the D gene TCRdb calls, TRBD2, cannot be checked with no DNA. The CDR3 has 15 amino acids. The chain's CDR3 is CASSLGGLEQETQYF.

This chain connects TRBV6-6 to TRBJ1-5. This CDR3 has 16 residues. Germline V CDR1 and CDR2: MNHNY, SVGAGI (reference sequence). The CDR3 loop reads CASSPGTRQLDQPQHF.

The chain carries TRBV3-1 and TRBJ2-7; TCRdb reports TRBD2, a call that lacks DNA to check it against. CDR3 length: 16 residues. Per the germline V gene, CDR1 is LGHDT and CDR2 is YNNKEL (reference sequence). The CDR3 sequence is CASSPPTSGSSYEQYF.

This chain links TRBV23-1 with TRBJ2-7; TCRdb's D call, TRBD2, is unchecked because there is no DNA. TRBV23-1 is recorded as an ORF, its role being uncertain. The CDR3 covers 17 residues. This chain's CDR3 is CASSHRDAGLTSYEQYF.

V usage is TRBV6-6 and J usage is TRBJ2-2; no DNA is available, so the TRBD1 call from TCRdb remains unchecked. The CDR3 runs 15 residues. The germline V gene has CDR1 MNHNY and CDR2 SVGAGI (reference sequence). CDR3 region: CASSYEQGNTGELFF.

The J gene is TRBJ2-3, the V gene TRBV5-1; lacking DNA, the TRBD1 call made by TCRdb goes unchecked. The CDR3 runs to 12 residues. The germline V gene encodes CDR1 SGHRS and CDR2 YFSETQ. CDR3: CASLGDADTQYF.

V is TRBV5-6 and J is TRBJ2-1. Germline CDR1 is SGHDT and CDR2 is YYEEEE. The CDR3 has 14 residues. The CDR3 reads CASTGVVLGFEQFF.

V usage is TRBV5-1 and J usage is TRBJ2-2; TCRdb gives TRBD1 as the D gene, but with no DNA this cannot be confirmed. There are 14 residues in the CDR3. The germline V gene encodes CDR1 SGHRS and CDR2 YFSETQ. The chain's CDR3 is CASRPGTTTGELFF.

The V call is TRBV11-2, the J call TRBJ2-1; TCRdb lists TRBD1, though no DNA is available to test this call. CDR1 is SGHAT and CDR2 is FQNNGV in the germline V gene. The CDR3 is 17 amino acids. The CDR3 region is CASSYNPPGSVLNEQFF.

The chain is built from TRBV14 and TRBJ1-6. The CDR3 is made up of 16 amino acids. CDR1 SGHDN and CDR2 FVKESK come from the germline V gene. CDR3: CASSQGRSSYNSPLHF.

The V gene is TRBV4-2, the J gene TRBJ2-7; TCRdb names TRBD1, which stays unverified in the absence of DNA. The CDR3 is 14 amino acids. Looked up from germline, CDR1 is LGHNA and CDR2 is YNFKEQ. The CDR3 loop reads CASSPYAGPYEQYF.

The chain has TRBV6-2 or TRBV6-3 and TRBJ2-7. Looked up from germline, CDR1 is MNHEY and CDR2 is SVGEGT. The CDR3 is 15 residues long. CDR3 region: CASSYSSRNPYEQYF.

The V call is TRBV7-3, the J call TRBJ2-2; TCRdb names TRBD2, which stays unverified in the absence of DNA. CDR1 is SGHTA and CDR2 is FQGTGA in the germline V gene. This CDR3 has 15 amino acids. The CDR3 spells CASSLSGSVTGELFF.

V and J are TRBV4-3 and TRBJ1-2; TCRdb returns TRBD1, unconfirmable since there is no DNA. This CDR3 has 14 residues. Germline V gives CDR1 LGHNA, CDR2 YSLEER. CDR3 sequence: CASSTQGASHGYTF.

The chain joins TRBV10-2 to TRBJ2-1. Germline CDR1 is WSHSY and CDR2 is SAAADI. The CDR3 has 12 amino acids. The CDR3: CASSEVYNEQFF.

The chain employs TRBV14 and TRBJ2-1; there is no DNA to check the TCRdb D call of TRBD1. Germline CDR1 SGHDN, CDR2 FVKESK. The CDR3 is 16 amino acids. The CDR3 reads CASSQAQGYAYNEQFF.

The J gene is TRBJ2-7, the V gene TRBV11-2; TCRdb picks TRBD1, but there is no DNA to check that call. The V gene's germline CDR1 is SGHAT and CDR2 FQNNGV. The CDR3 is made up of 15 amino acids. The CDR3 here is CASSLINDRSYEQYF.

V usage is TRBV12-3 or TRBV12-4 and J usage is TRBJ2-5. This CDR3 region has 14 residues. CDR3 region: CASSLALYQETQYF.

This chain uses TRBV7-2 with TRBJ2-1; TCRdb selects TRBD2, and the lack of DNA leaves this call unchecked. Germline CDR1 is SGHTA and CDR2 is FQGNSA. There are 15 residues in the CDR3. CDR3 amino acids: CASSLTSGLYNEQFF.

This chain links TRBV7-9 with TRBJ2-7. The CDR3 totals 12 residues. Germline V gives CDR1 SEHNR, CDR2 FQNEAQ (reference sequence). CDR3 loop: CASGFGSYEQYF.